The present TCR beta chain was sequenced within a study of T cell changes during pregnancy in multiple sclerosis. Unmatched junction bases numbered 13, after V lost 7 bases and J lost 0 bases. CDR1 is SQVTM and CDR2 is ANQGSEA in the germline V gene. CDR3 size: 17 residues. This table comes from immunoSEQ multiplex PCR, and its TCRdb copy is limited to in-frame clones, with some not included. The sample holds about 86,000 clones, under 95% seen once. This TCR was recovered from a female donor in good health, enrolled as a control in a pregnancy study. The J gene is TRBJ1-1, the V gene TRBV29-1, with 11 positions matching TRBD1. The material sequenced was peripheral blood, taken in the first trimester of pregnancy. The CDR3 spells CSAEWTGGESMNTEAFF. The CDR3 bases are TGCAGCGCTGAGTGGACAGGGGGCGAGAGCATGAACACTGAAGCTTTCTTT. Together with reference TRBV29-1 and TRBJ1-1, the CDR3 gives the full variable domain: SAVISQKPSRDICQRGTSLTIQCQVDSQVTMMFWYRQQPGQSLTLIATANQGSEATYESGFVIDKFPISRPNLTFSTLTVSNMSPEDSSIYLCSAEWTGGESMNTEAFFGQGTRLTVV.